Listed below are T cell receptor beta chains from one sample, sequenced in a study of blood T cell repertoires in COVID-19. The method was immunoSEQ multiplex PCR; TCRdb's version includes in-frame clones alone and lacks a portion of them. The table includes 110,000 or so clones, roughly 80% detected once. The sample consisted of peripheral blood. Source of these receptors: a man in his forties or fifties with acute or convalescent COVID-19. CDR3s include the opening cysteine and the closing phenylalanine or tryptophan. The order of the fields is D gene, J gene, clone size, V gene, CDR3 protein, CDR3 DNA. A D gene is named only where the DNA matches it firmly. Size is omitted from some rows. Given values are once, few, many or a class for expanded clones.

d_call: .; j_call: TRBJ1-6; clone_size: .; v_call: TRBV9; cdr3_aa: CASSEGPRGSSNSPLHF; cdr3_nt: TGTGCCAGCAGCGAAGGACCCCGGGGAAGTAGTAATTCACCCCTCCACTTT
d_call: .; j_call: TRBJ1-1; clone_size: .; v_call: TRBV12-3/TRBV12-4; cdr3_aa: CASSLRGTEAFF; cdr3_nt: TGTGCCAGCAGTTTAAGGGGCACTGAAGCTTTCTTT
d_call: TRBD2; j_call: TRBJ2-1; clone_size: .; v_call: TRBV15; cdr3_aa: CATSRDGGRKYNEQFF; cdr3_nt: TGTGCCACCAGCAGAGATGGCGGGAGGAAATACAATGAGCAGTTCTTC
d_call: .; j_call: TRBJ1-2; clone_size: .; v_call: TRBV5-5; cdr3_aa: CASSLADSNYGYTF; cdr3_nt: TGTGCCAGCAGCTTGGCGGACAGTAACTATGGCTACACCTTC
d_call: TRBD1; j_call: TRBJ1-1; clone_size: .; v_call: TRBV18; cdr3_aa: CASSQDRGSTEAFF; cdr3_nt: TGTGCCAGCTCACAGGACAGGGGATCCACTGAAGCTTTCTTT
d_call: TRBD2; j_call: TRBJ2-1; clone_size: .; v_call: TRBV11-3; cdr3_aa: CASSLAGTSSDEQFF; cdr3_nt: TGTGCCAGCAGCTTAGCCGGGACTAGTAGCGATGAGCAGTTCTTC
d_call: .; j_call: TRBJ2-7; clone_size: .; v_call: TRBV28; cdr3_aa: CASSWDKLYEQYF; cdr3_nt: TGTGCCAGCAGCTGGGACAAGCTCTACGAGCAGTACTTC
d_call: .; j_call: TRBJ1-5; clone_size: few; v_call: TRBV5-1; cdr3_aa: CASSKGLGGQPQHF; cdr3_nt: TGCGCCAGCAGTAAGGGTTTGGGGGGTCAGCCCCAGCATTTT
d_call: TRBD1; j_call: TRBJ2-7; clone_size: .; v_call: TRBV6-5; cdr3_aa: CASSSQATGAYEQYF; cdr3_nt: TGTGCCAGCAGTTCTCAGGCGACAGGGGCCTACGAGCAGTACTTC
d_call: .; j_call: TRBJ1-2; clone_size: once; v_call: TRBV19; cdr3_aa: CASSMGGSYGYTF; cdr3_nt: TGTGCCAGTAGTATGGGGGGTTCCTATGGCTACACCTTC
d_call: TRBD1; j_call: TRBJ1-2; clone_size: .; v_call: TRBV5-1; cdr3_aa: CASSLTGGNYGYTF; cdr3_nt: TGCGCCAGCAGTTTGACAGGGGGTAACTATGGCTACACCTTC
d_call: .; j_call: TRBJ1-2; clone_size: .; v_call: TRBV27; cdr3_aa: CASSSSRTANKRYGYTF; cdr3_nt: TGTGCCAGCAGTTCTTCCCGGACAGCAAACAAACGCTATGGCTACACCTTC
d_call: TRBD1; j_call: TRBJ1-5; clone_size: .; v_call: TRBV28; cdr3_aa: CASSLEGAGYQPQHF; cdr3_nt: TGTGCCAGCAGTTTAGAGGGGGCGGGGTATCAGCCCCAGCATTTT
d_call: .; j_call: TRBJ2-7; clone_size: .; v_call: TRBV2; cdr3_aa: CASSGRDSLIGYF; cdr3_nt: TGTGCCAGCAGTGGGCGGGACAGCTTGATCGGGTACTTC
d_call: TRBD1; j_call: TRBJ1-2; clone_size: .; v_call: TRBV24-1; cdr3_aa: CATSKGQGSDYGYTF; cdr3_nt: TGTGCCACCAGTAAAGGACAGGGGTCTGACTATGGCTACACCTTC
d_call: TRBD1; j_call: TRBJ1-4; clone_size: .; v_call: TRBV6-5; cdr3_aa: CASGTGLTNEKLFF; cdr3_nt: TGTGCCAGCGGGACAGGGCTAACTAATGAAAAACTGTTTTTT
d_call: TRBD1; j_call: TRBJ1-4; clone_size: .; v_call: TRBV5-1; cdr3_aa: CASSLGTGSEKLFF; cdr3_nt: TGCGCCAGCAGCTTGGGGACAGGGAGCGAAAAACTGTTTTTT
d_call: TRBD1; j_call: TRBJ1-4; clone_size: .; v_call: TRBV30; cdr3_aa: CAWSGQGNEKLFF; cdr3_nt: TGTGCCTGGAGTGGACAGGGGAATGAAAAACTGTTTTTT
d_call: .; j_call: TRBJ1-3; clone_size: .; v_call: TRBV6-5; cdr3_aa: CASSYGGTGNTIYF; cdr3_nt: TGTGCCAGCAGTTACGGGGGCACGGGAAACACCATATATTTT
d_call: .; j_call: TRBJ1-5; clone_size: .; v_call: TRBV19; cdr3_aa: CASSEAKGPQHF; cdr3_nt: TGTGCCAGTAGTGAGGCCAAAGGACCCCAGCATTTT
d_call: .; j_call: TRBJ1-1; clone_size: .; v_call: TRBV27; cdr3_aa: CASSLGLGPLNTEAFF; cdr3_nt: TGTGCCAGCAGTTTAGGTCTGGGGCCGCTGAACACTGAAGCTTTCTTT
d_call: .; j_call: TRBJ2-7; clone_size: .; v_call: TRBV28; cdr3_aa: CASRSTYEQYF; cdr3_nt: TGTGCCAGCAGGTCAACCTACGAGCAGTACTTC
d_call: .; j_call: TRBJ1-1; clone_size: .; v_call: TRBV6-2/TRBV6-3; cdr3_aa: CASSYPTGRTEAFF; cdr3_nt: TGTGCCAGCAGTTATCCTACAGGGCGAACTGAAGCTTTCTTT
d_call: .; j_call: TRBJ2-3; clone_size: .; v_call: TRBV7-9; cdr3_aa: CASSLDVGASTDTQYF; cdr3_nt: TGTGCCAGCAGCTTAGATGTAGGGGCTAGCACAGATACGCAGTATTTT
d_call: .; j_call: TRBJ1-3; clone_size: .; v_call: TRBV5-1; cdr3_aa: CASSSREGGGNTIYF; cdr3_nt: TGCGCCAGCAGCTCACGAGAGGGCGGAGGAAACACCATATATTTT
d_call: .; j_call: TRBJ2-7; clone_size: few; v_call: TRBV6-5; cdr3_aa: CASRPTATYYEQYF; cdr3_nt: TGTGCCAGCAGGCCGACAGCAACCTACTACGAGCAGTACTTC
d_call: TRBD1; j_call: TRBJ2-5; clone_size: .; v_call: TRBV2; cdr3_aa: CASRFGDRPQETQYF; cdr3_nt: TGTGCCAGCCGTTTTGGGGACAGGCCCCAAGAGACCCAGTACTTC
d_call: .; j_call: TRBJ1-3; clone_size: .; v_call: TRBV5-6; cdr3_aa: CASSLSGADSSGNTIYF; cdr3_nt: TGTGCCAGCAGCTTGTCAGGCGCCGACAGCTCTGGAAACACCATATATTTT
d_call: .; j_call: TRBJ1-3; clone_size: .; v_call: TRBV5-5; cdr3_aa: CASSWGQSGNTIYF; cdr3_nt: TGTGCCAGCAGCTGGGGACAATCCGGAAACACCATATATTTT
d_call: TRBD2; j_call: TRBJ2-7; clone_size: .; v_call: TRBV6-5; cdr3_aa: CASSGGGGEQYF; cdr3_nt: TGTGCCAGCAGCGGGGGGGGTGGCGAGCAGTACTTC
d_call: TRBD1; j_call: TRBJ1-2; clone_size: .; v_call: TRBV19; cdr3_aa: CASSIRRGLGYTF; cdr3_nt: TGTGCCAGTAGTATACGGAGGGGGCTCGGCTACACCTTC
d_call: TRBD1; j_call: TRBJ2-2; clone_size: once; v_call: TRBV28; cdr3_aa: CASSSLSGTGAGELFF; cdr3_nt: TGTGCCAGCAGTTCTCTTTCCGGGACAGGGGCCGGGGAGCTGTTTTTT
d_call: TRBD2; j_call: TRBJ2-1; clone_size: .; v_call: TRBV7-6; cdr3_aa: CASSLAGLAGENEQFF; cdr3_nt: TGTGCCAGCAGCTTAGCCGGACTAGCGGGGGAAAATGAGCAGTTCTTC
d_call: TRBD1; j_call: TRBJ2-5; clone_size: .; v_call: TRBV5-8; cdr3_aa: CASSLGQGFQETQYF; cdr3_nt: TGTGCCAGCAGCTTGGGACAGGGTTTTCAAGAGACCCAGTACTTC
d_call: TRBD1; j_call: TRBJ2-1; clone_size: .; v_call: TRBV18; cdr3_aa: CASSRRQGTYNEQFF; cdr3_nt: TGTGCCAGCTCACGAAGACAGGGAACTTACAATGAGCAGTTCTTC
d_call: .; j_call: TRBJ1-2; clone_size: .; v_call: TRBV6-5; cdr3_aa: CALGRDGYTF; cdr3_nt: TGTGCCCTCGGCAGGGATGGCTACACCTTC
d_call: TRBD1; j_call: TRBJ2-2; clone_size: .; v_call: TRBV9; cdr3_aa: CASSGRQGRSDTGELFF; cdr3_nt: TGTGCCAGCAGCGGACGACAGGGACGCAGCGACACCGGGGAGCTGTTTTTT
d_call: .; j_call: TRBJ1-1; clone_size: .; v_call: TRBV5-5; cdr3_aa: CASSFRVLNTEAFF; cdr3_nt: TGTGCCAGCAGCTTCCGGGTTCTGAACACTGAAGCTTTCTTT
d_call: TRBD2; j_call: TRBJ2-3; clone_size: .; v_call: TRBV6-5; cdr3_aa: CASRGGEGTQYF; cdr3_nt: TGTGCCAGCCGGGGGGGCGAGGGTACGCAGTATTTT
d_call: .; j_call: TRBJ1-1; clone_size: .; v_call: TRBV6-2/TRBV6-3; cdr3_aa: CASSFQPDKNTEAFF; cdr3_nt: TGTGCCAGCAGTTTCCAACCGGACAAGAACACTGAAGCTTTCTTT
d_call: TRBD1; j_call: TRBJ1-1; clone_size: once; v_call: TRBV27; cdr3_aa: CASKRDRGSYTEAFF; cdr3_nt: TGTGCCAGCAAGCGTGACAGGGGGTCTTACACTGAAGCTTTCTTT